The source of this TCR beta chain is a study of metastatic and nonmetastatic thyroid tumors. Study-level information: Patients with malignant and benign thyroid disease provided blood and tumor or nodule tissue, whose repertoires were compared.

How the authors handled the data: The study took CDR3 differences across clinicopathological groups and made a distant-metastasis classifier for papillary thyroid cancer from them. MiXCR was used by TCRdb to re-call the PCR reads. TCRdb's processing, not the authors' own work, is the source of the V and J calls. The sample shows some 45,000 clones, around an eighth of them seen only once. The germline V gene encodes CDR1 MGHDK and CDR2 SYGVNS. This CDR3 has 19 amino acids. The J segment lost 9 bases and the V segment lost 5 bases, leaving 23 bases of the junction unmatched. General observations from the study: Compared with benign nodules, malignant thyroid tumors were reported to have significantly higher TCR beta diversity in both blood and tumor.

This clone came up a few times. What it binds is unknown. Until they underwent thyroid surgery, no patient had received any treatment. The receptor was isolated from a male donor with papillary thyroid cancer or a benign thyroid nodule (not recorded which). Some clones in this sample may be carry-over from other donors' samples. The sequencing sample was made of blood. The chain is built from TRBV25-1 and TRBJ2-1; 9 bases are a match to TRBD1. CDR3 protein: CASSSWEYRGLLRRCEQFF. DNA for the CDR3: TGTGCCAGCAGTTCATGGGAATACAGGGGGCTCTTACGTAGATGTGAGCAGTTCTTC.